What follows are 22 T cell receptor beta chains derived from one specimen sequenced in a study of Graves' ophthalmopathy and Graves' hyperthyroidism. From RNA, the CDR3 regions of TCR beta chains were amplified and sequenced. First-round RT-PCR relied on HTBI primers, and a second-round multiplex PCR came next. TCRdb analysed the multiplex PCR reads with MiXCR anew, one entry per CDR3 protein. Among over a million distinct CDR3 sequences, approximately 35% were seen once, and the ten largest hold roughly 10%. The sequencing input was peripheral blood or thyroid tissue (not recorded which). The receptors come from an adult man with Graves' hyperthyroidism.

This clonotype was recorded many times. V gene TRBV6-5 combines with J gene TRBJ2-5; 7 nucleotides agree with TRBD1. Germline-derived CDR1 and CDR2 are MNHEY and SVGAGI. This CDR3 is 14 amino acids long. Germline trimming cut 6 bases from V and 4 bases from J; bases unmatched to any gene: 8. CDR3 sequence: CASREDRAGETQYF. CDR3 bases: TGTGCCAGCAGGGAAGACAGGGCTGGAGAGACCCAGTACTTC.

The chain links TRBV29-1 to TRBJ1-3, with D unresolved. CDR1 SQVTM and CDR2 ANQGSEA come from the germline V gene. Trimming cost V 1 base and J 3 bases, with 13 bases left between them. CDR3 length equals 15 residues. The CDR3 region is CSVEGGEDYGNTIYF. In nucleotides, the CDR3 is TGCAGCGTTGAAGGGGGTGAAGACTATGGAAACACCATATATTTT.

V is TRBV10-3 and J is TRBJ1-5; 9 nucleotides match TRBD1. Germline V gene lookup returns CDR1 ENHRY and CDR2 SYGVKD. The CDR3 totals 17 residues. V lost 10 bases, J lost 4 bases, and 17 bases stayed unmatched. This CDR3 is CASRHNPGQGDNQPQHF. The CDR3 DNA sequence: TGTGCCAGCAGACATAACCCGGGACAGGGAGATAATCAGCCCCAGCATTTT.

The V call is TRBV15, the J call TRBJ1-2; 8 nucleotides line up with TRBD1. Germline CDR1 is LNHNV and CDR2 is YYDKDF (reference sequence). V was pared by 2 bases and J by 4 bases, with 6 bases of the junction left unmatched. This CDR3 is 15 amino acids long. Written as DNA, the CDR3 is TGTGCCACCAGCAGACAGGGACAGGAGGGCTATGGCTACACCTTC. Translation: CATSRQGQEGYGYTF.

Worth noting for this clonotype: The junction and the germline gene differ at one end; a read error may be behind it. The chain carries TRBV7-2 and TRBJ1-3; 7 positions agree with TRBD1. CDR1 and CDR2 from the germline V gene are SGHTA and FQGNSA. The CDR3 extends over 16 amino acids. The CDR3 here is CASSLQTGFPGNIIYF. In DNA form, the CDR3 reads TGTGCCAGCAGCTTACAGACAGGGTTCCCTGGAAACATCATATATTTT.

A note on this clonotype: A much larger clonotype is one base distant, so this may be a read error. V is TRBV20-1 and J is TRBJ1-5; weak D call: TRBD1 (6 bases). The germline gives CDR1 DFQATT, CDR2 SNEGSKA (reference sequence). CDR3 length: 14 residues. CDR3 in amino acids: CSARRDNSNQPHHF. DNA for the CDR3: TGCAGTGCTAGAAGGGACAATAGCAATCAGCCCCATCATTTT.

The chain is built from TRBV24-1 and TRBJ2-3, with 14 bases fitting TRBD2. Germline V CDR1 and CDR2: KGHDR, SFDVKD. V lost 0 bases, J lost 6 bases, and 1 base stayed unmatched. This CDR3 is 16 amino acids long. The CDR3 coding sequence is TGTGCCACCAGTGATTTGCGGACTAGCGGGAGGGATACGCAGTATTTT. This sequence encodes CATSDLRTSGRDTQYF.

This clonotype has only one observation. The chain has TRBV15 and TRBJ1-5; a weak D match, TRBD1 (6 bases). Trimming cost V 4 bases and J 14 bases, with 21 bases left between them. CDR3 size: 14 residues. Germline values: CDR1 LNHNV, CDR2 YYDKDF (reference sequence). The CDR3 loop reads CATSMSSGHLHEHF. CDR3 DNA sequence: TGTGCCACCAGCATGTCGTCGGGACATCTCCACGAGCATTTT.

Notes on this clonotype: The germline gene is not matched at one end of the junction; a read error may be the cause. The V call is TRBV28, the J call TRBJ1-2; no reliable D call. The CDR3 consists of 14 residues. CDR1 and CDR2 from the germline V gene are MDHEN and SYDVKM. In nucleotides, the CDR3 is TGTGCCGGCAGTTTATTGGGCTCGAGCTATGGCTACACCTTC. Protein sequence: CAGSLLGSSYGYTF.

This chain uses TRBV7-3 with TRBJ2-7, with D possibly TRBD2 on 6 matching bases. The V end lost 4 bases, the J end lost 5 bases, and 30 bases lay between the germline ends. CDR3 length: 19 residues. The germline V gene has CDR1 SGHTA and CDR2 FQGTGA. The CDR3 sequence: CASSSAPGLNWTWGDEQYF. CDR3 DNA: TGTGCCAGCAGCTCCGCCCCGGGGCTTAATTGGACGTGGGGGGACGAGCAGTACTTC.

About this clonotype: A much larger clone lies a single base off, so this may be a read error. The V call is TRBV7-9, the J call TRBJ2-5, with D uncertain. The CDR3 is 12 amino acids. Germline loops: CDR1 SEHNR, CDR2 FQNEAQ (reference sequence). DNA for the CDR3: TGTACCAGCAGCGTCAATAGGGAGACCCAGTACTTC. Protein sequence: CTSSVNRETQYF.

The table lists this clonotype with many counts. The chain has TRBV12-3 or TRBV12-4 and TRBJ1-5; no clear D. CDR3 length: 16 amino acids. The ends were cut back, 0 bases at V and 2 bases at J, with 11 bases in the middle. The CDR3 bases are TGTGCCAGCAGTTTAGCATCGGGGAAGGGCAATCAGCCCCAGCATTTT. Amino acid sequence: CASSLASGKGNQPQHF.

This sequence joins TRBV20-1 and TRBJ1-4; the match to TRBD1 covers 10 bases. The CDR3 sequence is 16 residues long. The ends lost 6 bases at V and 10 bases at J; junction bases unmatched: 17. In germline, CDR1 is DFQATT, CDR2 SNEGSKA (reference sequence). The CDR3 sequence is CSALHVGDRGSRKLFF. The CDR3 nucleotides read TGCAGTGCCCTTCATGTGGGGGACAGGGGATCCCGAAAACTGTTTTTT.

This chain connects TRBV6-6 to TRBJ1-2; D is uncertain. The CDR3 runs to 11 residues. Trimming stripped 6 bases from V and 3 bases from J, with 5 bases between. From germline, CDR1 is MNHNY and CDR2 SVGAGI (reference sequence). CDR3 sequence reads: CASRSDYGYTF. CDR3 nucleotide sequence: TGTGCCAGCAGATCCGACTATGGCTACACCTTC.

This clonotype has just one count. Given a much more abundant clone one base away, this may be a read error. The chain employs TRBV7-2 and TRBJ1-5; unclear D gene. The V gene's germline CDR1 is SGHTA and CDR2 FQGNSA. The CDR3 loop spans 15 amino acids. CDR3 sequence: CAGSIWTDSNQPQHF. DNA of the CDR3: TGTGCCGGCAGCATTTGGACGGATAGCAATCAGCCCCAGCATTTT.

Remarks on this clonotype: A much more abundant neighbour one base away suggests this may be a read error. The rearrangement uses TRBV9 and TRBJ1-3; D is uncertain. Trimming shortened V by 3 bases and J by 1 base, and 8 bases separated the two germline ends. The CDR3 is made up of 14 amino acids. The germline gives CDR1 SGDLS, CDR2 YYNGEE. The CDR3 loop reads CASSGRHSGNTIYF. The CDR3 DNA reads TGTGCCAGCAGCGGCCGGCATTCTGGAAACACCATATATTTT.

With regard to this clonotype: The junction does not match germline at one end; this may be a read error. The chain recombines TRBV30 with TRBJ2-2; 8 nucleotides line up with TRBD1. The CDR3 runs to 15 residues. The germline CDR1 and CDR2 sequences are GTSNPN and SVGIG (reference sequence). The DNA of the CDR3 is TGTGCCTGGAGATGGACAGGGAGGAACACCGGGAAGCTGTTTTTT. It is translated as CAWRWTGRNTGKLFF.

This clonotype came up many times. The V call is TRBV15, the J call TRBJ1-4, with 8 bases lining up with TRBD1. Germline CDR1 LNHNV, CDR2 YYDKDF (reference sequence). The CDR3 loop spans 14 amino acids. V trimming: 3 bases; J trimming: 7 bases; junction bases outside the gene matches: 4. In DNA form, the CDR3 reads TGTGCCACCAGCAGCCGGGACAGGTTTGAAAAACTGTTTTTT. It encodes CATSSRDRFEKLFF.

The CDR3 protein is CAISPGMIETQYF. As DNA, the CDR3 is TGTGCCATCAGCCCGGGGATGATAGAGACCCAGTACTTC. V usage is TRBV10-3 and J usage is TRBJ2-5; possibly TRBD2 for D (5 bases). CDR3 length: 13 amino acids. V was shortened by 6 bases and J by 4 bases, with 12 bases between the two germline ends. The V gene's germline CDR1 is ENHRY and CDR2 SYGVKD.

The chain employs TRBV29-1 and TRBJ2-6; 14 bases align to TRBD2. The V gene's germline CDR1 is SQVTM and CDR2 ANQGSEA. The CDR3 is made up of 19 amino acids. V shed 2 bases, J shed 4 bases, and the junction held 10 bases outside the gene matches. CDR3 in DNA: TGCAGCGTTGAACGGGGGGGACTAGCGGGAGTAGGAGGGGCCAACGTCCTGACTTTC. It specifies CSVERGGLAGVGGANVLTF. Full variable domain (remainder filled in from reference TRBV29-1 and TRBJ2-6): SAVISQKPSRDICQRGTSLTIQCQVDSQVTMMFWYRQQPGQSLTLIATANQGSEATYESGFVIDKFPISRPNLTFSTLTVSNMSPEDSSIYLCSVERGGLAGVGGANVLTFGAGSRLTVL.

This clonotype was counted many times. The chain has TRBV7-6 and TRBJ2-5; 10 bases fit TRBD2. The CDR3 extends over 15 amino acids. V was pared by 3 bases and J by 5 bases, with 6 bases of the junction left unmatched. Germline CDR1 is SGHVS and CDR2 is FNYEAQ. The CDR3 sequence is CASSFRTSGFETQYF. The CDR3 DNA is TGTGCCAGCAGCTTCCGGACTAGCGGTTTTGAGACCCAGTACTTC.

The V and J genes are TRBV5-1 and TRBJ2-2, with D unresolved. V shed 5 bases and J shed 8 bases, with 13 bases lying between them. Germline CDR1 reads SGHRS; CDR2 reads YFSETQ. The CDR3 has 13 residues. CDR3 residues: CASSSSAWGELFF. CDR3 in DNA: TGCGCCAGCAGTTCGTCAGCTTGGGGGGAGCTGTTTTTT.